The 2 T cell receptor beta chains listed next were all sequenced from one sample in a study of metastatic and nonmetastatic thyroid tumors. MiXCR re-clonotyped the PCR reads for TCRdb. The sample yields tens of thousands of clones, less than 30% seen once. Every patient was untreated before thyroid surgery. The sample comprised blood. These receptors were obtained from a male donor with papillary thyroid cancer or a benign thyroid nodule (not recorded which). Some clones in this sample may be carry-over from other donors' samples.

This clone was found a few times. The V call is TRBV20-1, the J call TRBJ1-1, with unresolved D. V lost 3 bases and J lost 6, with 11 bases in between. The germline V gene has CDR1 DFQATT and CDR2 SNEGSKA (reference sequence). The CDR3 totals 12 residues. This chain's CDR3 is CSASGQIAEAFF. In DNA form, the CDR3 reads TGCAGTGCTAGTGGTCAGATTGCTGAAGCTTTCTTT.

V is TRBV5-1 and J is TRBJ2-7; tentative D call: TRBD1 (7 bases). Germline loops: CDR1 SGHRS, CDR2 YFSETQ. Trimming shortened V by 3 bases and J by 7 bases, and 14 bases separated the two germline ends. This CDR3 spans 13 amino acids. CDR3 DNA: TGCGCCAGCAGCTCCCGACAGGGAGGTGAGCAGTACTTC. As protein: CASSSRQGGEQYF.